The rows below give T cell receptor beta chains drawn from one sample of a study of glioma-infiltrating T cells. In TCRdb, the multiplex PCR reads were re-called with MiXCR into one record per CDR3 protein. The table has fewer than 500,000 distinct CDR3 sequences, 41% seen once. Sequencing input: glioma tissue, nonneoplastic brain tissue, or PBMCs (not recorded which). These receptors originate from a human donor with low-grade glioma or glioblastoma, undergoing nonglioma brain surgery, or in good health (not recorded which). The conserved cysteine and the conserved F or W are not part of the CDR3 here. Not all rows give a size; the values are once, few, many and, for expanded clones, a class.

j_call v_call clone_size cdr3_aa
TRBJ1-1 TRBV28 many ASMGWDQASTEAF
TRBJ2-7 TRBV27 many ASRIAGGLNEQY
TRBJ2-7 TRBV6-1 few ASRLAVSYEQY
TRBJ1-1 TRBV24-1 NA ATSGGGEAF
TRBJ2-6 TRBV20-1 few SASYRSGANVLT
TRBJ1-6 TRBV12-3/TRBV12-4 NA ASSLIGRAGGLNSPLH
TRBJ2-5 TRBV5-1 NA ASSATDGGETQY
TRBJ2-3 TRBV15 many ATSRDLTSGTDTQY
TRBJ1-2 TRBV2 NA ASSGFNSYQKGYT
TRBJ2-1 TRBV6-2/TRBV6-3 few ASSYTTYNEQF
TRBJ1-1 TRBV11-2 NA ASSPVKPFRPLNTEAF
TRBJ2-7 TRBV4-1 once ASSQDPGQGSNEQY
TRBJ2-1 TRBV29-1 few SVARPRRNNEQF
TRBJ2-3 TRBV12-3/TRBV12-4 NA ASTSSGPDTQY
TRBJ2-5 TRBV6-1 many ATSPAGSHQETQY
TRBJ2-5 TRBV9 NA ASSVGGRGQETQY
TRBJ1-1 TRBV5-1 NA ASSLEARLGEAF
TRBJ1-1 TRBV6-1 many ASSGTENTEAF
TRBJ2-5 TRBV6-1 NA ASSNPRDRESSGSLGTQY
TRBJ2-7 TRBV28 NA ASPPAGRAHERY
TRBJ1-2 TRBV25-1 few ASSSRQGHGYGYT
TRBJ1-1 TRBV6-1 many ASSPTSYTEAF
TRBJ2-7 TRBV29-1 NA SVPTGVGPGGQY
TRBJ2-1 TRBV11-1 NA ASSRRTSGTNNEQF
TRBJ2-7 TRBV6-2/TRBV6-3 many ASSYSIGASY
TRBJ1-6 TRBV12-3/TRBV12-4 few ASSNGQLNSPLH
TRBJ2-5 TRBV6-6 NA ASSYSGLAGDKKTQY
TRBJ2-7 TRBV7-2 many ASSKWVSSYEQY
TRBJ2-1 TRBV7-8 few ASSLSGGTYNEQF
TRBJ2-7 TRBV27 few ASSPTRTYEQY
TRBJ2-1 TRBV27 many ASRLWTSGRLGEQF
TRBJ2-1 TRBV28 many ASTSAEYNEQF
TRBJ1-6 TRBV20-1 NA SAPRDGGPSSYNSPLH
TRBJ2-7 TRBV4-1 few ASSQAHGLNYEQY
TRBJ2-4 TRBV25-1 NA ASSADRGLTNIQY
TRBJ2-5 TRBV15 NA ATSRRKETQY
TRBJ1-2 TRBV7-9 NA ASSLVGFGYT
TRBJ1-1 TRBV12-3/TRBV12-4 NA ASQKMTENTEAF
TRBJ2-1 TRBV4-1 NA ASSPDSSNEQF